This record covers a single T cell receptor beta chain. This sample stems from a study of blood T cell repertoires in COVID-19. Generated by immunoSEQ multiplex PCR, the TCRdb table keeps only in-frame clones and is missing some. The sample shows 54,000 or so clones, more than 70% of them seen only once. Sequencing used peripheral blood. This clonotype was obtained from a woman over 75 with acute or convalescent COVID-19.

CDR3 in DNA: TGTGCCAGCAGCCCGAGAGGGCACGGCACTGAAGCTTTCTTT. Translation: CASSPRGHGTEAFF. This sequence joins TRBV3-1 (or the pseudogene TRBV3-2) and TRBJ1-1; D unclear. CDR3 length equals 14 residues. Per germline, CDR1 LGHDT and CDR2 YNNKEL (reference sequence). Trimming left V 4 bases short and J 4 bases short, with 13 bases between.